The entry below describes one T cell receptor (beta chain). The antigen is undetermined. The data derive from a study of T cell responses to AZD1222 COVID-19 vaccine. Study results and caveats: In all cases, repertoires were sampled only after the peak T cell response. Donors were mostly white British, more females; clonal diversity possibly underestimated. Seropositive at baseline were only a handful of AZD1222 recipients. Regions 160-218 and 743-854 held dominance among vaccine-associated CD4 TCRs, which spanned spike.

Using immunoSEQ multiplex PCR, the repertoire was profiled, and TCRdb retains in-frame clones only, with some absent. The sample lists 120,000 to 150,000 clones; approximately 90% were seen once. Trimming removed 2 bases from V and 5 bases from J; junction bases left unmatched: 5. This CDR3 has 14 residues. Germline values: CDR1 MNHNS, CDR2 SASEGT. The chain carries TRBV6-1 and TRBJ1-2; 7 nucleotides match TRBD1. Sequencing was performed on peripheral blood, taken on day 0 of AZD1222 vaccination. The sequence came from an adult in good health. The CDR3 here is CASSEQGDLYGYTF. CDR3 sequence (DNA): TGTGCCAGCAGTGAACAGGGGGATCTATATGGCTACACCTTC.